A selection of T cell receptor beta chains follows, all from one sample in a study of vaccination and CD4 T cells after COVID-19. TCRdb re-analysed the PCR reads in MiXCR, keeping a single row per CDR3 protein. The top ten hold 6.5% to 9% of the sample, which has roughly 20,000 distinct CDR3 sequences, roughly 47% seen once. No antigen has been assigned to these receptors. Sequenced material: CD4+ T cells from blood, cultured in vitro. These receptor sequences come from a human donor who had recovered from COVID-19. CDR3s include the opening cysteine and the closing phenylalanine or tryptophan. A D gene is named only where the DNA matches it firmly. Clone size is not always given. Where it is, it says once, few, many or a class for expanded clones.

NA	TRBV7-9	NA	TRBJ1-2	CASSRGGLNYGYTF	TGTGCCAGCAGCAGGGGCGGGTTAAACTATGGCTACACCTTC
NA	TRBV6-1	NA	TRBJ2-5	CASSSIGSETQYF	TGTGCCAGCAGCTCGATAGGATCGGAGACCCAGTACTTC
NA	TRBV20-1	NA	TRBJ2-4	CSVGGAGAKNIQYF	TGCAGTGTAGGTGGGGCGGGTGCCAAAAACATTCAGTACTTC
few	TRBV21-1	NA	TRBJ2-5	CASSPTSGNTGGETQYF	TGTGCCAGCAGCCCGACTAGCGGGAATACGGGAGGAGAGACCCAGTACTTC
few	TRBV7-2	TRBD2	TRBJ2-5	CASSLGRGGADQYF	TGTGCCAGCAGCTTAGGCCGGGGGGGCGCGGATCAGTACTTC
NA	TRBV5-1	NA	TRBJ2-3	CASSLARGTASTDTQYF	TGCGCCAGCAGCTTGGCGCGGGGGACAGCTAGCACAGATACGCAGTATTTT
NA	TRBV4-3	TRBD1	TRBJ2-2	CASSQEQGRTGELFF	TGCGCCAGCAGCCAAGAACAGGGGCGCACCGGGGAGCTGTTTTTT
NA	TRBV7-2	NA	TRBJ1-2	CASSAPKNYGYTF	TGTGCCAGCAGCGCCCCTAAGAACTATGGCTACACCTTC
NA	TRBV20-1	NA	TRBJ2-5	CSARGAIGETQYF	TGCAGTGCTAGAGGGGCCATAGGAGAGACCCAGTACTTC
NA	TRBV5-4	NA	TRBJ2-2	CASSLVFTGHTGELFF	TGTGCCAGCAGTCTGGTCTTCACGGGGCACACCGGGGAGCTGTTTTTT
NA	TRBV12-3/TRBV12-4	NA	TRBJ2-1	CASSTEGSGLEGNEQFF	TGTGCCAGCAGCACAGAGGGGTCGGGCCTGGAGGGCAATGAGCAGTTCTTC
NA	TRBV5-1	TRBD1	TRBJ1-5	CASSWGTDSNQPQHF	TGCGCCAGCAGCTGGGGGACAGATAGCAATCAGCCCCAGCATTTT
NA	TRBV12-3/TRBV12-4	NA	TRBJ2-3	CASERGQRTDTQYF	TGTGCCAGCGAACGGGGGCAGCGCACAGATACGCAGTATTTT
NA	TRBV5-4	NA	TRBJ2-5	CASSLAAGSQETQYF	TGTGCCAGCAGCTTGGCCGCAGGGTCACAAGAGACCCAGTACTTC
NA	TRBV29-1	TRBD1	TRBJ1-2	CSVSRDRDGYTF	TGCAGCGTTTCCCGGGACAGGGACGGCTACACCTTC
NA	TRBV28	NA	TRBJ1-1	CASSLRGTEAFF	TGTGCCAGCAGTTTACGGGGCACTGAAGCTTTCTTT
few	TRBV24-1	TRBD2	TRBJ2-1	CATSDPRLAGGGYNEQFF	TGTGCCACCAGTGACCCTCGACTAGCGGGAGGGGGGTACAATGAGCAGTTCTTC
few	TRBV20-1	NA	TRBJ2-3	CSATSGHRSTDTQYF	TGCAGTGCAACCTCGGGGCACCGAAGCACAGATACGCAGTATTTT
NA	TRBV2	NA	TRBJ1-3	CASRATGGVGNTIYF	TGTGCCAGCAGAGCTACGGGGGGAGTTGGAAACACCATATATTTT
NA	TRBV6-5	NA	TRBJ1-2	CASSYLAETNYGYTF	TGTGCCAGCAGTTACTTGGCGGAAACTAACTATGGCTACACCTTC
NA	TRBV6-2/TRBV6-3	NA	TRBJ1-5	CASREDRDSNQPQHF	TGTGCCAGCAGGGAGGACAGAGATAGCAATCAGCCCCAGCATTTT
NA	TRBV2	NA	TRBJ2-5	CASSTDWTYF	TGTGCCAGCAGTACCGACTGGACGTACTTC
NA	TRBV19	NA	TRBJ2-7	CASNPGGVSYEQYF	TGTGCCAGTAACCCTGGGGGCGTGAGCTACGAGCAGTACTTC
NA	TRBV4-3	NA	TRBJ1-5	CASSQDASNQPQHF	TGCGCCAGCAGCCAAGACGCTAGCAATCAGCCCCAGCATTTT
few	TRBV27	NA	TRBJ1-1	CASSLGRPGTEAFF	TGTGCCAGCAGTTTAGGCCGGCCTGGTACTGAAGCTTTCTTT
NA	TRBV11-3	TRBD2	TRBJ2-1	CASSRRSGSSYNEQFF	TGTGCCAGCAGCCGCCGTAGCGGGAGCTCCTACAATGAGCAGTTCTTC
NA	TRBV5-4	TRBD1	TRBJ1-2	CASSYRQGADYGYTF	TGTGCCAGCAGCTACCGACAGGGGGCGGACTATGGCTACACCTTC
few	TRBV7-2	NA	TRBJ2-2	CASSLGFGSNTGELFF	TGTGCCAGCAGCCTAGGCTTCGGTTCCAACACCGGGGAGCTGTTTTTT
NA	TRBV2	NA	TRBJ1-2	CASSIIGVDYGYTF	TGTGCCAGCAGTATCATCGGGGTGGACTATGGCTACACCTTC
few	TRBV7-3	TRBD2	TRBJ2-3	CASSTSGGGTDTQYF	TGTGCCAGCAGCACCTCGGGAGGGGGGACAGATACGCAGTATTTT
NA	TRBV5-4	NA	TRBJ2-7	CASSLSSDSYEQYF	TGTGCCAGCAGCTTGTCTTCAGATTCCTACGAGCAGTACTTC
NA	TRBV19	TRBD1	TRBJ2-7	CASTQSRDSYEQYF	TGTGCCAGTACCCAAAGCCGGGACAGCTACGAGCAGTACTTC
NA	TRBV6-5	TRBD1	TRBJ1-2	CASSYSQGQGSSGYTF	TGTGCCAGCAGTTACTCCCAGGGACAGGGCAGTAGTGGCTACACCTTC
few	TRBV15	NA	TRBJ1-5	CATSRDKTGGNQPQHF	TGTGCCACCAGCAGAGATAAGACCGGCGGCAATCAGCCCCAGCATTTT
NA	TRBV19	NA	TRBJ2-2	CASSIISPGELFF	TGTGCCAGTAGTATAATCTCTCCCGGGGAGCTGTTTTTT
few	TRBV25-1	NA	TRBJ2-5	CASHSQGDQETQYF	TGTGCCAGCCACAGCCAAGGAGATCAAGAGACCCAGTACTTC
NA	TRBV2	TRBD1	TRBJ1-1	CASRRTGSGKSMNTEAFF	TGTGCCAGCAGGAGGACAGGGTCAGGAAAATCCATGAACACTGAAGCTTTCTTT
NA	TRBV10-3	TRBD1	TRBJ2-5	CAISEGLGQGSRETQYF	TGTGCCATCAGTGAGGGACTGGGACAGGGATCGCGGGAGACCCAGTACTTC
NA	TRBV11-2	NA	TRBJ1-4	CASSLISRGEKLFF	TGTGCCAGCAGCTTAATTAGTAGGGGTGAAAAACTGTTTTTT
NA	TRBV23-1	NA	TRBJ2-7	CASRRQNKPGGYEQYF	TGCGCCAGCAGACGTCAAAATAAGCCCGGGGGCTACGAGCAGTACTTC
NA	TRBV7-2	TRBD2	TRBJ2-1	CASSLVGLAGNEQFF	TGTGCCAGCAGCTTAGTAGGACTAGCGGGAAATGAGCAGTTCTTC
few	TRBV6-5	NA	TRBJ1-1	CASSYPVSTEAFF	TGTGCCAGCAGTTACCCGGTCAGCACTGAAGCTTTCTTT
NA	TRBV7-2	NA	TRBJ1-2	CASSLAASSYGYTF	TGTGCCAGCAGTCTAGCCGCCAGTTCCTATGGCTACACCTTC
NA	TRBV19	TRBD2	TRBJ2-3	CASSGWTSDGTDTQYF	TGTGCCAGTAGTGGCTGGACTAGTGATGGCACAGATACGCAGTATTTT
few	TRBV7-8	TRBD1	TRBJ2-1	CASSLEGQGYEQFF	TGTGCCAGCAGCTTAGAGGGACAGGGGTATGAGCAGTTCTTC
NA	TRBV6-2/TRBV6-3	NA	TRBJ1-2	CASSYRLNYGYTF	TGTGCCAGCAGTTATCGGCTGAACTATGGCTACACCTTC
few	TRBV6-2/TRBV6-3	TRBD1	TRBJ1-2	CASSSTGGGYGYTF	TGTGCCAGCAGTTCTACAGGGGGCGGCTATGGCTACACCTTC
NA	TRBV2	TRBD1	TRBJ1-2	CASREDRTYGYTF	TGTGCCAGCAGGGAGGACAGGACCTATGGCTACACCTTC
few	TRBV7-2	NA	TRBJ2-7	CASSLEVQRSYEQYF	TGTGCCAGCAGCTTAGAAGTACAGCGGTCCTACGAGCAGTACTTC
few	TRBV12-3/TRBV12-4	NA	TRBJ1-2	CASSPQGTYGYTF	TGTGCCAGCAGTCCCCAGGGTACCTATGGCTACACCTTC
NA	TRBV6-5	NA	TRBJ1-5	CASSYTIGGGQPQHF	TGTGCCAGCAGTTACACGATTGGGGGGGGACAGCCCCAGCATTTT
NA	TRBV6-1	NA	TRBJ1-2	CASSEQSYGYTF	TGTGCCAGCAGTGAACAAAGCTATGGCTACACCTTC
few	TRBV10-3	TRBD2	TRBJ2-7	CAIGDSGLAGLSSYEQYF	TGTGCCATCGGGGACTCAGGACTAGCGGGATTGAGCTCCTACGAGCAGTACTTC
NA	TRBV7-9	TRBD2	TRBJ2-5	CASSPPGLPQETQYF	TGTGCCAGCAGCCCACCGGGACTACCACAAGAGACCCAGTACTTC